One and the same sample provided the 30 T cell receptor beta chains below, sequenced in a study of graft-versus-host responses after intestinal transplantation. Only in-frame clones appear in the TCRdb table, and some are missing; sequencing was by immunoSEQ multiplex PCR. The repertoire holds nearly 90,000 clones, with 80% to 85% as singletons. No antigens are known for them. The sample consisted of unstimulated CD8+ T cells sorted from spleen or lymph node cells, taken before intestinal transplant. Source of these receptors: a human donor who received an intestinal transplant.

This chain connects TRBV4-1 to TRBJ2-7; a possible D gene is TRBD2 (6 bases). The CDR3 has 15 amino acids. Germline assignment: CDR1 MGHRA and CDR2 YSYEKL. Trimming shortened V by 1 base and J by 3 bases, and 13 bases separated the two germline ends. CDR3 nucleotides: TGCGCCAGCAGCCAAGGACTAGTTTTACGCTACGAGCAGTACTTC. This translates into CASSQGLVLRYEQYF.

The chain employs TRBV25-1 and TRBJ2-7; TRBD1 aligns across 7 bases. Germline assignment: CDR1 MGHDK and CDR2 SYGVNS. After removal of 2 bases from V and 4 bases from J, the junction contained 2 bases not matched to a gene. This CDR3 spans 13 amino acids. The CDR3 DNA follows: TGTGCCAGCAGTGAACCGACAGGGTACGAGCAGTACTTC. Amino acids: CASSEPTGYEQYF.

This rearrangement joins TRBV5-1 to TRBJ1-1; D is unresolved. V lost 6 bases and J lost 4, with 10 bases in between. The CDR3 length is 12 residues. Germline V gene data show CDR1 as SGHRS and CDR2 as YFSETQ. CDR3: CASTSGGTEAFF. The CDR3 DNA sequence: TGCGCCAGCACGTCAGGAGGCACTGAAGCTTTCTTT.

For this clone: Compared with germline, one end of the junction differs, possibly owing to a read error. The same CDR3 is also encoded by other DNA sequences in this sample. The V gene is TRBV10-3, the J gene TRBJ2-5, with 9 bases identical to TRBD2. This CDR3 spans 15 amino acids. The germline CDR1 and CDR2 sequences are ENHRY and SYGVKD. The CDR3 here is CAISVGAGGQETQYF. CDR3 in DNA: TGCGCCATCAGTGTCGGAGCGGGGGGACAAGAGACCCAGTACTTC.

The chain is built from TRBV28 and TRBJ1-4; D gene unclear. The CDR3 covers 17 residues. V lost 6 bases, J lost 4 bases, and 21 bases lay in between. The germline CDR1 and CDR2 sequences are MDHEN and SYDVKM. The CDR3 region has the DNA TGTGCCAGCAGACCGGCGTTCACGGACGGGTTTAATGAAAAACTGTTTTTT. This gives the protein CASRPAFTDGFNEKLFF. Combining the CDR3 with reference TRBV28 and TRBJ1-4 gives the whole variable domain DVKVTQSSRYLVKRTGEKVFLECVQDMDHENMFWYRQDPGLGLRLIYFSYDVKMKEKGDIPEGYSVSREKKERFSLILESASTNQTSMYLCASRPAFTDGFNEKLFFGSGTQLSVL.

This sequence joins TRBV10-2 and TRBJ2-7, with 11 nucleotides matching TRBD2. Germline loops: CDR1 WSHSY, CDR2 SAAADI. This CDR3 spans 16 amino acids. Germline trimming cut 0 bases from V and 2 bases from J; bases unmatched to any gene: 3. The CDR3 loop is CASSESGSGGAYEQYF. In nucleotides, the CDR3 is TGCGCCAGCAGTGAGTCTGGTAGCGGGGGGGCCTACGAGCAGTACTTC.

The chain employs TRBV2 and TRBJ2-2; tentatively, D is TRBD2 (5 bases). Trimming pared 6 bases from V and 4 bases from J, leaving 18 bases between. This CDR3 contains 16 residues. Germline V gene sequence: CDR1 SNHLY, CDR2 FYNNEI. This chain's CDR3 is CASSPEIGVGTGELFF. The CDR3 nucleotides read TGTGCCAGCAGCCCAGAGATCGGGGTGGGCACCGGGGAGCTGTTTTTT.

The rearrangement links TRBV4-3 to TRBJ1-1, with D possibly being TRBD1 (5 bases). V dropped 3 bases and J dropped 0 bases, with 8 bases sitting between them. The CDR3 sequence is 14 residues long. Germline V lookup: CDR1 LGHNA, CDR2 YSLEER. This CDR3 reads CASSHRVMNTEAFF. The CDR3 nucleotides read TGCGCCAGCAGCCACAGGGTAATGAACACTGAAGCTTTCTTT.

V usage is TRBV4-1 and J usage is TRBJ2-1, with a tentative D call TRBD1 (5 bases). Between the trimmed V and J ends, which lost 1 base and 8 bases, there was a span of 9 bases. Per germline, CDR1 MGHRA and CDR2 YSYEKL. The length of the CDR3 is 13 residues. DNA for the CDR3: TGCGCCAGCAGCCAAGCGCAGGGCTATGAGCAGTTCTTC. Translation gives CASSQAQGYEQFF.

The J gene is TRBJ2-2, the V gene TRBV5-5; D assignment may be TRBD1 or TRBD2 (5 bases each). Germline CDR1 is SGHKS and CDR2 is YYEKEE (reference sequence). The CDR3 runs to 14 residues. Trimming removed 3 bases at V and 2 bases at J, with 8 bases between. CDR3 bases: TGTGCCAGCAGCTACCGGGACAACACCGGGGAGCTGTTTTTT. It yields the protein CASSYRDNTGELFF.

This clone was observed a single time. The rearrangement uses TRBV4-1 and TRBJ2-2; 10 nucleotides align to TRBD1. The CDR3 runs to 18 residues. Germline V lookup: CDR1 MGHRA, CDR2 YSYEKL. The V gene end was trimmed by 3 bases and the J gene end by 3 bases; junction bases not matched to a gene: 10. CDR3 amino acids: CASSHAPPGTGDTGELFF. Here the CDR3 DNA reads TGCGCCAGCAGCCATGCTCCCCCCGGGACAGGGGACACCGGGGAGCTGTTTTTT.

This clone showed up just once. V is TRBV19 and J is TRBJ2-3; TRBD2 matches at 8 bases. CDR3 length: 14 amino acids. V lost 5 bases and J lost 1; bases outside the gene matches: 2. The germline V gene encodes CDR1 LNHDA and CDR2 SQIVND (reference sequence). CDR3 region: CASSGSGGTDTQYF. The CDR3 DNA reads as TGTGCCAGTAGTGGTAGCGGGGGCACAGATACGCAGTATTTT.

The chain employs TRBV7-9 and TRBJ1-2; D might be TRBD1 (5 bases). CDR3 length equals 13 residues. Germline assignment: CDR1 SEHNR and CDR2 FQNEAQ (reference sequence). Trimming took off 1 base at V and 5 bases at J, with 8 bases between the two ends. The CDR3 protein is CASSLDGGYGYTF. CDR3 nucleotides: TGTGCCAGCAGCTTAGATGGGGGATATGGCTACACCTTC.

The chain combines TRBV18 with TRBJ2-1; D not certain. Per the germline V gene, CDR1 is KGHSH and CDR2 is LQKENI. V was trimmed by 4 bases and J by 2 bases, leaving 12 bases between them. The CDR3 consists of 15 residues. In nucleotides, the CDR3 is TGTGCCAGCTCACTGGATAGGCCCCCCTACAATGAGCAGTTCTTC. This encodes CASSLDRPPYNEQFF.

The chain carries TRBV13 and TRBJ2-1, with a tentative D call TRBD1 (7 bases). This CDR3 contains 15 residues. The V gene's germline CDR1 is PRHDT and CDR2 FYEKMQ (reference sequence). Between the trimmed V and J ends, which lost 5 bases and 6 bases, there was a span of 17 bases. DNA of the CDR3: TGTGCCAGCAGCGCAGGGGGACTGTACCTCAATGAGCAGTTCTTC. The encoded protein is CASSAGGLYLNEQFF.

The chain combines TRBV2 with TRBJ2-5; D not resolved. This CDR3 comprises 13 residues. V shed 4 bases and J shed 4 bases, with 10 bases lying between them. Germline loops: CDR1 SNHLY, CDR2 FYNNEI. As DNA, the CDR3 is TGTGCCAGCAGTGTCATTGCCCGAGAGACCCAGTACTTC. Its translation: CASSVIARETQYF.

The gene calls are TRBV5-4 and TRBJ2-5; 7 nucleotides match TRBD1. This CDR3 is built from 13 residues. Germline CDR1 and CDR2: SGHNT and YYREEE (reference sequence). Unmatched junction bases numbered 4, after V lost 1 base and J lost 7 bases. CDR3 sequence reads: CASSLSSGGTQYF. For the CDR3, the DNA is TGTGCCAGCAGCTTGAGCTCAGGGGGGACCCAGTACTTC.

This chain connects TRBV6-1 to TRBJ1-2; D gene unclear. The CDR3 is 15 amino acids. CDR1 and CDR2 (germline): MNHNS, SASEGT. V lost 0 bases and J lost 4, with 12 bases in between. This chain's CDR3 is CASSEALLGSYGYTF. The DNA of the CDR3 is TGTGCCAGCAGTGAAGCGCTTCTGGGGAGCTATGGCTACACCTTC.

The chain is built from TRBV7-9 and TRBJ1-5, with 9 bases that match TRBD1. J gave up 4 bases and V 1 base, and 2 bases lay outside the gene matches. Germline CDR1 SEHNR, CDR2 FQNEAQ (reference sequence). The CDR3 has 15 amino acids. CDR3: CASSLDRGQNQPQHF. The CDR3 DNA reads as TGTGCCAGCAGCTTAGACAGGGGGCAGAATCAGCCCCAGCATTTT.

For this clone: Mismatch with germline at one junction end may stem from a read error. CDR3 residues: CASSESSEQYF. CDR3 in DNA: TGTGCCAGCAGTGAATCCTCCGAGCAGTACTTC. The chain joins TRBV6-1 to TRBJ2-7; no firm D call. The CDR3 length is 11 residues. CDR1 MNHNS and CDR2 SASEGT come from the germline V gene.

The V call is TRBV2, the J call TRBJ2-1; D call uncertain. V was trimmed by 4 bases and J by 4 bases, leaving 17 bases between them. Germline-derived CDR1 and CDR2 are SNHLY and FYNNEI. This CDR3 region has 16 residues. The CDR3 spells CASSGALDVRYNEQFF. CDR3 sequence (DNA): TGTGCCAGCAGTGGGGCACTTGATGTCCGTTACAATGAGCAGTTCTTC.

The V call is TRBV6-6, the J call TRBJ1-2; 12 bases map to TRBD1. Germline CDR1 is MNHNY and CDR2 is SVGAGI (reference sequence). This CDR3 spans 16 amino acids. J was trimmed by 7 bases and V by 5 bases; bases with no gene match: 11. For the CDR3, the DNA is TGTGCCAGCAGTCACCGGGACAGGGGGCATTTTTTTGGCTACACCTTC. It encodes CASSHRDRGHFFGYTF.

The chain has TRBV5-1 and TRBJ1-2, with D perhaps TRBD1 (5 bases). Germline V gene lookup returns CDR1 SGHRS and CDR2 YFSETQ. V was cut by 3 bases and J by 3 bases, with 9 bases left in between. This CDR3 has 13 amino acids. The CDR3 bases are TGCGCCAGCAGCTGGGAAGGGGACTATGGCTACACCTTC. Translating it yields CASSWEGDYGYTF. Full variable domain (missing parts from reference TRBV5-1 and TRBJ1-2): KAGVTQTPRYLIKTRGQQVTLSCSPISGHRSVSWYQQTPGQGLQFLFEYFSETQRNKGNFPGRFSGRQFSNSRSEMNVSTLELGDSALYLCASSWEGDYGYTFGSGTRLTVV.

The chain recombines TRBV5-1 with TRBJ2-1, with 9 bases that match TRBD2. The CDR3 is 13 residues long. Per the germline V gene, CDR1 is SGHRS and CDR2 is YFSETQ. V lost 8 bases and J lost 4; bases outside the gene matches: 4. The CDR3 loop is CASTGLAYNEQFF. The CDR3 DNA sequence: TGCGCCAGTACGGGACTAGCATACAATGAGCAGTTCTTC.

V is TRBV29-1 and J is TRBJ1-3; TRBD1 is a possible D gene (6 bases). Germline lookup yields CDR1 SQVTM and CDR2 ANQGSEA. V was shortened by 7 bases and J by 5 bases, with 18 bases between the two germline ends. The CDR3 is made up of 14 amino acids. CDR3 protein: CSAPSGTPRNTIYF. The DNA for the CDR3 is TGCAGCGCTCCCTCCGGGACACCCCGAAACACCATATATTTT.

This chain uses TRBV11-2 with TRBJ1-6; TRBD1 matches at 7 bases. This CDR3 has 14 amino acids. Germline loops: CDR1 SGHAT, CDR2 FQNNGV. V dropped 1 base and J dropped 7; count of bases not matched to a gene: 1. The CDR3 DNA reads as TGTGCCAGCAGCTTAGGAGGGGGCAATTCACCCCTCCACTTT. It is translated as CASSLGGGNSPLHF.

The chain uses TRBV10-3 and TRBJ1-2; no reliable D call. Between the trimmed V and J ends, which lost 2 bases and 4 bases, there was a span of 5 bases. The germline V gene has CDR1 ENHRY and CDR2 SYGVKD. This CDR3 comprises 12 residues. CDR3 in DNA: TGTGCCATCAGTGAGAACAGCTATGGCTACACCTTC. This encodes CAISENSYGYTF.

The rearrangement uses TRBV2 and TRBJ2-2; D gene ambiguous. Germline V gene data show CDR1 as SNHLY and CDR2 as FYNNEI. This CDR3 has 13 amino acids. Trimming cost V 7 bases and J 6 bases, with 12 bases left between them. In nucleotides, the CDR3 is TGTGCCAGCAAATGGACCCTGTCCGGGGAGCTGTTTTTT. Amino acid sequence: CASKWTLSGELFF.

To note about this clone: The junction departs from germline at one end; a sequencing error may be responsible. J is TRBJ2-7 and V is TRBV13; 9 positions match TRBD2. Germline loops: CDR1 PRHDT, CDR2 FYEKMQ (reference sequence). CDR3 length equals 15 residues. CDR3 in DNA: TGTGCCAACAGCTTATCTCGGCGGGGGGGCGACGAGCAGTACTTC. Translated: CANSLSRRGGDEQYF.

There are a few counts of this clone. The rearrangement links TRBV15 to TRBJ2-1; 8 bases are a match to TRBD2. CDR3 size: 13 residues. Trimming took 5 bases from V and 7 from J; bases not matched to a gene: 4. Germline V gives CDR1 LNHNV, CDR2 YYDKDF (reference sequence). CDR3 sequence reads: CATSDTGGNEQFF. The CDR3 DNA reads TGTGCCACCAGCGATACGGGGGGGAATGAGCAGTTCTTC.